These T cell receptor beta chains were read from a single sample in a study of blood T cell repertoires in COVID-19. Clones were sequenced by immunoSEQ multiplex PCR, and TCRdb holds only the in-frame ones, with some missing. The sample contains approximately 89,000 clones, 70% to 90% of which appear only once. Sequencing was performed on peripheral blood. These receptors were taken from a man in his sixties or seventies with acute or convalescent COVID-19. Both conserved end residues are part of each CDR3. D genes are given only for firm matches. Part of the rows lack a size; the others show once, few, many or a class for expanded clones.

>.|TRBV6-1|.|TRBJ1-1
CASSDMAAMNTEAFF
TGTGCCAGCAGTGATATGGCCGCAATGAACACTGAAGCTTTCTTT
>.|TRBV7-8|TRBD1|TRBJ1-6
CASSLARQGSSYNSPLHF
TGTGCCAGCAGCTTAGCGAGACAGGGTAGCTCCTATAATTCACCCCTCCACTTT
>few|TRBV29-1|.|TRBJ1-1
CSASRGNTEAFF
TGCAGTGCCTCGCGGGGGAACACTGAAGCTTTCTTT
>.|TRBV5-6|.|TRBJ1-5
CASSLRQQNQPQHF
TGTGCCAGCAGCCTGAGACAGCAGAATCAGCCCCAGCATTTT
>.|TRBV5-1|.|TRBJ1-2
CASSLVQGSYGYTF
TGCGCCAGCAGCTTGGTTCAGGGGAGCTATGGCTACACCTTC
>.|TRBV4-1|.|TRBJ1-2
CASSQDVGRLANYGYTF
TGCGCCAGCAGCCAAGATGTCGGCAGGTTAGCTAACTATGGCTACACCTTC
>.|TRBV3-1/TRBV3-2|.|TRBJ2-1
CASSRTPGNSYNEQFF
TGTGCCAGCAGCCGCACACCGGGAAACTCCTACAATGAGCAGTTCTTC
>.|TRBV7-9|TRBD1|TRBJ1-5
CASSLLSGRGLRQPQHF
TGTGCCAGCAGCTTACTATCGGGCAGGGGGCTTCGACAGCCCCAGCATTTT
>few|TRBV19|TRBD1|TRBJ2-7
CASSQGALPSYEQYF
TGTGCCAGTAGCCAGGGGGCCCTACCGTCCTACGAGCAGTACTTC
>.|TRBV3-1/TRBV3-2|.|TRBJ2-1
CASSSETGFGRSEQFF
TGTGCCAGCAGCTCAGAGACGGGGTTTGGGAGGAGTGAGCAGTTCTTC
>.|TRBV9|TRBD2|TRBJ2-3
CASSALASLTDTQYF
TGTGCCAGCAGCGCACTAGCGAGTCTCACAGATACGCAGTATTTT
>.|TRBV10-3|TRBD1|TRBJ2-3
CAISGQGGTDTQYF
TGTGCCATCAGTGGGCAGGGGGGCACAGATACGCAGTATTTT
>.|TRBV29-1|TRBD2|TRBJ2-3
CSVDLAGLDTQYF
TGCAGCGTTGATTTAGCGGGATTGGATACGCAGTATTTT
>.|TRBV9|.|TRBJ2-2
CASSVGPWGEDGELFF
TGTGCCAGCAGCGTAGGCCCCTGGGGGGAGGACGGGGAGCTGTTTTTT
>.|TRBV4-1|TRBD2|TRBJ2-3
CASSQDGLAGGSDTQYF
TGCGCCAGCAGCCAAGATGGCCTAGCGGGGGGATCAGATACGCAGTATTTT
>.|TRBV7-2|.|TRBJ1-3
CASSLSRLTGNTIYF
TGTGCCAGCAGCTTATCGCGCTTAACTGGAAACACCATATATTTT
>.|TRBV28|.|TRBJ1-2
CASSRRAQLYGYTF
TGTGCCAGCAGTAGGAGGGCCCAACTATATGGCTACACCTTC
>few|TRBV10-2|TRBD2|TRBJ2-1
CASTLAGEGWNEQFF
TGCGCCAGCACCTTAGCGGGGGAGGGCTGGAATGAGCAGTTCTTC
>.|TRBV7-9|.|TRBJ1-5
CASSALGQSNQPQHF
TGTGCCAGCAGCGCCCTGGGGCAGAGCAATCAGCCCCAGCATTTT
>.|TRBV5-1|TRBD2|TRBJ2-2
CASSFLAGDTGELFF
TGCGCCAGCAGCTTCCTAGCGGGGGATACCGGGGAGCTGTTTTTT
>.|TRBV25-1|.|TRBJ1-1
CASSEFRGNTEAFF
TGTGCCAGCAGTGAATTTAGGGGGAACACTGAAGCTTTCTTT
>.|TRBV6-5|TRBD1|TRBJ1-1
CASGGTGGSTEAFF
TGTGCCAGCGGGGGGACAGGGGGAAGCACTGAAGCTTTCTTT
>.|TRBV5-1|.|TRBJ1-2
CASSLVGGTSNYGYTF
TGCGCCAGCAGCTTGGTGGGGGGGACCTCTAACTATGGCTACACCTTC
>.|TRBV30|.|TRBJ1-5
CAWSVGGGDQPQHF
TGTGCCTGGAGTGTAGGGGGTGGGGATCAGCCCCAGCATTTT
>.|TRBV6-5|TRBD1|TRBJ1-1
CASRSWTGSSTEAFF
TGTGCCAGCAGGTCGTGGACAGGGTCGAGCACTGAAGCTTTCTTT
>.|TRBV5-5|TRBD1|TRBJ2-6
CASSFRDRGLTFSGANVLTF
TGTGCCAGCAGCTTCCGGGACAGGGGCCTTACTTTCTCTGGGGCCAACGTCCTGACTTTC
>.|TRBV5-1|TRBD1|TRBJ1-3
CASTRGGASGNTIYF
TGCGCTAGCACCAGAGGGGGCGCCTCCGGAAACACCATATATTTT
>few|TRBV28|TRBD1|TRBJ1-6
CASSHRPGGQGYNSPLHF
TGTGCCAGCAGCCATCGCCCCGGCGGACAGGGTTATAATTCACCCCTCCACTTT
>.|TRBV5-3|TRBD1|TRBJ2-1
CARSLVWDRNYNEQFF
TGTGCCAGAAGCTTGGTCTGGGACAGGAACTACAATGAGCAGTTCTTC
>once|TRBV3-1/TRBV3-2|TRBD2|TRBJ2-5
CASSQGDSGVIETQYF
TGTGCCAGCAGCCAAGGTGATAGCGGGGTTATAGAGACCCAGTACTTC
>.|TRBV5-1|.|TRBJ1-2
CASSNSLQSYGYTF
TGCGCCAGCAGTAACTCACTCCAATCATATGGCTACACCTTC
>.|TRBV5-4|.|TRBJ2-5
CASSLVEVETQYF
TGTGCCAGCAGCTTGGTAGAGGTGGAGACCCAGTACTTC
>.|TRBV6-2/TRBV6-3|TRBD1|TRBJ1-5
CASSYGGGYQPQHF
TGTGCCAGCAGTTACGGAGGGGGCTATCAGCCCCAGCATTTT
>.|TRBV6-5|.|TRBJ1-1
CASSSVWGGPGTEAFF
TGTGCCAGCAGTTCCGTTTGGGGGGGGCCTGGGACTGAAGCTTTCTTT
>.|TRBV11-2|TRBD2|TRBJ2-7
CASSLASRRGGLWEQYF
TGTGCCAGCAGCTTAGCCTCGAGGCGGGGGGGCCTTTGGGAGCAGTACTTC
>.|TRBV7-2|TRBD1|TRBJ2-1
CASSLDRGTYNEQFF
TGTGCCAGCAGCTTAGACAGGGGAACCTACAATGAGCAGTTCTTC
>.|TRBV7-2|.|TRBJ1-5
CASSLLSGGNQPQHF
TGTGCCAGCAGCTTACTCTCCGGGGGCAATCAGCCCCAGCATTTT
>.|TRBV19|TRBD1|TRBJ1-5
CASSPDRGEPNQPQHF
TGTGCCAGTAGTCCGGACAGGGGCGAACCCAATCAGCCCCAGCATTTT
>once|TRBV7-7|TRBD1|TRBJ2-7
CASSLERGQGANEQYF
TGTGCTAGCAGCTTAGAGCGGGGACAGGGGGCTAACGAGCAGTACTTC
>.|TRBV7-9|.|TRBJ2-3
CASSLAAAGALADTQYF
TGTGCCAGCAGCTTAGCGGCGGCGGGGGCGCTGGCAGATACGCAGTATTTT
>.|TRBV7-9|.|TRBJ1-2
CASSSSDKLNYGYTF
TGTGCCAGCAGTTCCTCGGACAAGCTTAACTATGGCTACACCTTC
>.|TRBV28|.|TRBJ1-6
CASSPRRGSSYNSPLHF
TGTGCCAGCAGTCCCCGGCGGGGTAGCTCCTATAATTCACCCCTCCACTTT
>.|TRBV28|.|TRBJ2-6
CASYLSGANVLTF
TGTGCCAGCTATCTATCTGGGGCCAACGTCCTGACTTTC